Sequencing of this T cell receptor (beta chain) was carried out in a study of T cell responses to AZD1222 COVID-19 vaccine. Measured with immunoSEQ multiplex PCR; TCRdb has only the in-frame clones, and not every one. The sample consists of tens of thousands of clones, roughly 90% of them appearing once. CDR1 is SNHLY, CDR2 FYNNEI, per germline. After removal of 1 base from V and 4 bases from J, the junction contained 12 bases not matched to a gene. CDR3 length equals 18 residues. This clone has only a few counts. The antigen is undetermined. Broader study findings: Donors in the cohort were predominantly white British and more often female, and clonal diversity was possibly underestimated.

The source is an adult in good health. This sample comprised peripheral blood, obtained on day 0 of AZD1222 vaccination. This chain joins TRBV2 and TRBJ1-1; TRBD1 aligns across 10 bases. This chain's CDR3 is CASSEGGTGVAVGTEAFF. In DNA form, the CDR3 reads TGTGCCAGCAGTGAAGGGGGGACAGGGGTCGCGGTGGGCACTGAAGCTTTCTTT.